This entry concerns a single TCR beta chain. Its target is not known. Two oligonucleotides, mixed equimolar, formed the beta constant-region primer covering TRBC1 and TRBC2. Nested alpha and beta constant-region primers with the SP2 primer drove four PCR rounds on ligated cDNA. TCRdb analysed the UMI-ligation and nested PCR reads with MiXCR anew, one entry per CDR3 protein. The sample contains about 99,000 distinct CDR3 sequences, around 15% of which appear only once. This sample is drawn from a study of naive and memory T cell subsets. General study findings and limits: Possibly reflecting memory cells re-expressing CD45RA, a few larger clonotypes occurred in naive repertoires, especially CD8. Over 85% of naive TCR sequences appeared only once, unlike memory subsets.

Germline lookup yields CDR1 GTSNPN and CDR2 SVGIG (reference sequence). The germline V and J ends were trimmed by 4 bases and 1 base, with 14 bases remaining between them. The CDR3 contains 15 residues. The source is a human donor in good health. Material: naive CD8+ T cells from blood. The rearrangement links TRBV30 to TRBJ2-1, with D perhaps matching TRBD2 (7 bases). The CDR3 protein is CAWTGEGGSYNEQFF. The CDR3 DNA reads as TGTGCCTGGACCGGGGAGGGGGGATCCTACAATGAGCAGTTCTTC.